This T cell receptor beta chain originates from a study of cytomegalovirus exposure and HLA in healthy donors. Notes on the study in general: Diagnosis of cytomegalovirus status made by the classifier reportedly showed high specificity and sensitivity. In a later analysis, V- and J-gene trimming of beta chains associated with a DCLRE1C missense variant, replicated independently. The study carried out a later analysis of TCR beta sequences. It associated around 17,000 of them with specific HLA alleles at a false discovery rate of 0.05.

This CDR3 has 15 residues. The ends lost 0 bases at V and 2 bases at J; junction bases unmatched: 3. Per germline, CDR1 SGHRS and CDR2 YFSETQ. Turning to this clone: Its target is unknown.

Both 60 Vbeta primers and 13 Jbeta primers went into the PCR. Sequencing was performed with immunoSEQ multiplex PCR; in TCRdb, only in-frame clones are kept and a portion is missing. The sample has about 140,000 clones, 82% seen once. This clonotype was sampled from a woman in her 50s in good health and CMV-seropositive. This sequence joins TRBV5-1 and TRBJ2-7; 9 bases fit TRBD1. The source material was PBMCs. CDR3 amino acids: CASSLGDRDTYEQYF. The CDR3 region has the DNA TGCGCCAGCAGCTTGGGGGACAGGGACACCTACGAGCAGTACTTC.